This T cell receptor (beta chain) comes out of a study of vaccination effects on CD4 cells after COVID-19. Findings of the study overall: The study got few convalescent patients and did not collect any early post-infection timepoints. In vaccinees who were healthy, merely 1 out of 255 vaccine-induced clones cross-reacted with common cold coronaviruses.

Germline V gives CDR1 SGHNT, CDR2 YYREEE (reference sequence). Trimming cost V 2 bases and J 0 bases; bases outside gene matches: 4. The CDR3 length is 17 residues. The protocol was immunoSEQ multiplex PCR, while the TCRdb copy is restricted to in-frame clones and leaves out a portion. The table lists tens of thousands of clones, roughly 76% of them singletons. Concerning this clone itself: Its target is unknown.

Expansion of antigen-specific CD4+ T cells with viral peptide pools was carried out by the ViraFEST assay before sequencing. Upon completion of 10 to 11 days in culture, CD4+ T cells were isolated. This sequence was found in a human donor who received a COVID-19 vaccine. The V gene is TRBV5-4, the J gene TRBJ1-3; 11 bases are a match to TRBD1. The sample here was CD4+ T cells from PBMCs cultured with HCoV-229E spike peptides, taken before COVID-19 vaccination. The CDR3 DNA is TGTGCCAGCAGCTTTCGGACAGGGGGCTCCTCTGGAAACACCATATATTTT. It translates to CASSFRTGGSSGNTIYF.